This T cell receptor (beta chain) was obtained from a study of cytomegalovirus exposure and HLA in healthy donors. Study context: In an earlier analysis, 90 million to 120 million unique TCR beta sequences were found from about 180 million T cells.

Germline V lookup: CDR1 MNHEY, CDR2 SVGAGI. Germline trimming cut 8 bases from V and 9 bases from J; bases unmatched to any gene: 13. The CDR3 is 15 residues long. PCR employed 60 Vbeta and 13 Jbeta primers. Sequenced by immunoSEQ multiplex PCR; TCRdb stores in-frame clones only, minus some. This table holds 150,000 to 160,000 clones, about three quarters found once. This clone was seen only once. The gene calls are TRBV6-5 and TRBJ2-1, with 10 bases matching TRBD2. The source of this sequence is a woman in her forties in good health and CMV-seronegative. The sequencing input was PBMCs. The CDR3 DNA sequence: TGTGCCAGCCCGGGGACTAGCGTACAATTGGGTGAGCAGTTCTTC. It codes for CASPGTSVQLGEQFF.